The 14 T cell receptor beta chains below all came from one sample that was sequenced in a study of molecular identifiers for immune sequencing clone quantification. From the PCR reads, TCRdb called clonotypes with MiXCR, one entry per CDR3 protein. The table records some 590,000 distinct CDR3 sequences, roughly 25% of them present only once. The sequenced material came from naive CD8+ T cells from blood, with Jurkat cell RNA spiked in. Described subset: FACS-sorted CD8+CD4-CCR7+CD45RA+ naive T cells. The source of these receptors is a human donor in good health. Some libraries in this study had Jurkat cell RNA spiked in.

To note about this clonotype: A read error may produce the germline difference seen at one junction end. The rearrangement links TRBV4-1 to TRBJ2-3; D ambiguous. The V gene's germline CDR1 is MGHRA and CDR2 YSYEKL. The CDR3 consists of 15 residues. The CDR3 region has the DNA TGCGCCAACCGCCAAGGCGCCCGCACCACAGATACGCCGTCTTTT. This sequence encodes CANRQGARTTDTPSF.

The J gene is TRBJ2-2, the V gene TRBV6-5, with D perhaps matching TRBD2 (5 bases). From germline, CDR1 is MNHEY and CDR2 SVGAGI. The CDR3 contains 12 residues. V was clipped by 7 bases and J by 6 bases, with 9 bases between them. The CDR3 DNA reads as TGTGCCAGCAACGGACTTTCCGGGGAGCTGTTTTTT. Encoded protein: CASNGLSGELFF.

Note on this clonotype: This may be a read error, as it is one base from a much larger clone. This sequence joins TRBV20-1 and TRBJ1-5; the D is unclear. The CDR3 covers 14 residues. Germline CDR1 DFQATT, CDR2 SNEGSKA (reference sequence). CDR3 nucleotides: TGCAGTGCTAGAGACGTCGGGCCATATCAGCCCCAGCGTTTT. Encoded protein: CSARDVGPYQPQRF.

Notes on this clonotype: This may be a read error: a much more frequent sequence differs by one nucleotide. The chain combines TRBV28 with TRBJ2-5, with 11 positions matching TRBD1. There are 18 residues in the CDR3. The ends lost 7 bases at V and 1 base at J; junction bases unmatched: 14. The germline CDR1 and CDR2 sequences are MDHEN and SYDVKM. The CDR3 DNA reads TGTGCCAGCAATTCTTGGACAGGGGGCCAACTTTTCCAAGAGACCCAGTACTTC. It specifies CASNSWTGGQLFQETQYF. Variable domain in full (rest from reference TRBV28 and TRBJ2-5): DVKVTQSSRYLVKRTGEKVFLECVQDMDHENMFWYRQDPGLGLRLIYFSYDVKMKEKGDIPEGYSVSREKKERFSLILESASTNQTSMYLCASNSWTGGQLFQETQYFGPGTRLLVL.

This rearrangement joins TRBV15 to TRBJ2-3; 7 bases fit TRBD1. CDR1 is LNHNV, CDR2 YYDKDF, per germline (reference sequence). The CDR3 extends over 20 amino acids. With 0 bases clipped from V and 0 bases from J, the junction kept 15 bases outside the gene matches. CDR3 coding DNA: TGTGCCACCAGCAGAGATCGAGGGACAGCCTACCTGTCTAGCACAGATACGCAGTATTTT. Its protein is CATSRDRGTAYLSSTDTQYF.

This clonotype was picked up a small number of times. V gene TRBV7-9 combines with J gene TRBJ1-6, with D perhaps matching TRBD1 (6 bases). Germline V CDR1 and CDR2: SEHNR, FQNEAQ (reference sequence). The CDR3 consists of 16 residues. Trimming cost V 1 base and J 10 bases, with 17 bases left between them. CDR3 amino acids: CASSLDDRIAESPLHF. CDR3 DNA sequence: TGTGCCAGCAGCTTAGATGACAGGATCGCTGAGTCACCCCTCCACTTT.

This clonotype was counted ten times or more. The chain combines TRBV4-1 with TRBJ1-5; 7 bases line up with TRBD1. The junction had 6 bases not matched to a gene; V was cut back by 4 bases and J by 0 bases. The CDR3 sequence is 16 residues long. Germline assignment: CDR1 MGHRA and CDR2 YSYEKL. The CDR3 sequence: CASSLNRGHSNQPQHF. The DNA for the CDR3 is TGCGCCAGCAGCCTAAACAGGGGACATAGCAATCAGCCCCAGCATTTT.

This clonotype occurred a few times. The chain's CDR3 is CASRVTSGPFYNEQFF. For the CDR3, the DNA is TGTGCCAGCAGGGTTACTAGCGGCCCTTTCTACAATGAGCAGTTCTTC. The chain joins TRBV12-3 or TRBV12-4 to TRBJ2-1, with TRBD2 identical over 8 bases. J lost 3 bases, V lost 6 bases, and 10 bases had no gene match. The CDR3 runs 16 residues.

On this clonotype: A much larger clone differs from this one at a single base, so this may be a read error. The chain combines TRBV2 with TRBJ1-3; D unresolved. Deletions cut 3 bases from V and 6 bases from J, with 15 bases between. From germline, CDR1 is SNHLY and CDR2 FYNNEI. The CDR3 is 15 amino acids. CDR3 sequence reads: CASSDAGFGENTIYF. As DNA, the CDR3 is TGTGCCAGCAGTGACGCAGGTTTTGGTGAAAACACCATATATTTT.

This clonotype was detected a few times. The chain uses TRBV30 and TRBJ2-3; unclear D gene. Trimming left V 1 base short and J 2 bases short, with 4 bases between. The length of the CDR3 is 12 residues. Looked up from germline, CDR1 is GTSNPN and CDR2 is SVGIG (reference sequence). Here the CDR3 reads CAWSDDTDTQYF. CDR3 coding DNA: TGTGCCTGGAGTGACGACACAGATACGCAGTATTTT. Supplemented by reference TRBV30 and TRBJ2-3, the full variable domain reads SQTIHQWPATLVQPVGSPLSLECTVEGTSNPNLYWYRQAAGRGLQLLFYSVGIGQISSEVPQNLSASRPQDRQFILSSKKLLLSDSGFYLCAWSDDTDTQYFGPGTRLTVL.

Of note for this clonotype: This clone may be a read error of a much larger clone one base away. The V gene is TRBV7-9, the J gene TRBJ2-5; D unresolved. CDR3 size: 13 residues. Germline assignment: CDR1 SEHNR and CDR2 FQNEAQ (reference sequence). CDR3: CASSLVLEETQSF. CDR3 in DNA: TGTGCCAGCAGCTTAGTGCTCGAGGAGACCCAGTCCTTC.

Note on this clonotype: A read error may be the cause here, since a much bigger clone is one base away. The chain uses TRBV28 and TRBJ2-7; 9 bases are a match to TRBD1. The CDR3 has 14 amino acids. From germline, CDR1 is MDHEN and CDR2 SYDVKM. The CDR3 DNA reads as TGTGCCAGCAGTGGGGGACAGGGACCCTACGAGCAGTGCTTC. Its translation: CASSGGQGPYEQCF.

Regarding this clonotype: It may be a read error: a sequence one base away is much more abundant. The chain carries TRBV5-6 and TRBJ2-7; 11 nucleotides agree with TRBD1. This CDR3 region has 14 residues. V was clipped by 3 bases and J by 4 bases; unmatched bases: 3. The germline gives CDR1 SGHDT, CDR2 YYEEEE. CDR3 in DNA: TGTGCCAGCAGCTCGGGACAGGGGGAATACGAGCAGTACTTC. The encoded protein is CASSSGQGEYEQYF.

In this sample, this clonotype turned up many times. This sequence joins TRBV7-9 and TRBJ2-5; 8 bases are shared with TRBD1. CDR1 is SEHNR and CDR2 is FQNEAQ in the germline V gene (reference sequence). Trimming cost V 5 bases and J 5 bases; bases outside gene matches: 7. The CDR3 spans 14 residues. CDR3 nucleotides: TGTGCCAGCAGCCCGGACAGGGTTCACGAGACCCAGTACTTC. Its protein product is CASSPDRVHETQYF.